This T cell receptor beta chain was found in a study of lymphopenia after photon versus proton radiotherapy. The CDR3 extends over 13 amino acids. V lost 7 bases, J lost 2 bases, and 11 bases lay in between. Germline CDR1 and CDR2: MNHEY and SVGAGI. The data were produced by immunoSEQ multiplex PCR, yet TCRdb's version contains in-frame clones alone and is incomplete. The sample lists 50,000 to 70,000 clones; 87% were seen once. About this clone itself: Its target is not known.

Study observations and caveats: After lymphocyte nadir, photon-treated repertoires showed oligoclonal expansion, especially CD8+ Temra. Relative stability marked proton patients; photon patients lost diversity and naive cells.

The receptor's source is a man at least 80 years old with esophageal cancer. Sequencing used peripheral blood, obtained from a patient treated with proton-based radiotherapy. This chain links TRBV6-5 with TRBJ2-5; TRBD1 might be the D (5 bases). CDR3 bases: TGTGCCAGCAATCGCGACAGACAAGAGACCCAGTACTTC. Its protein is CASNRDRQETQYF.